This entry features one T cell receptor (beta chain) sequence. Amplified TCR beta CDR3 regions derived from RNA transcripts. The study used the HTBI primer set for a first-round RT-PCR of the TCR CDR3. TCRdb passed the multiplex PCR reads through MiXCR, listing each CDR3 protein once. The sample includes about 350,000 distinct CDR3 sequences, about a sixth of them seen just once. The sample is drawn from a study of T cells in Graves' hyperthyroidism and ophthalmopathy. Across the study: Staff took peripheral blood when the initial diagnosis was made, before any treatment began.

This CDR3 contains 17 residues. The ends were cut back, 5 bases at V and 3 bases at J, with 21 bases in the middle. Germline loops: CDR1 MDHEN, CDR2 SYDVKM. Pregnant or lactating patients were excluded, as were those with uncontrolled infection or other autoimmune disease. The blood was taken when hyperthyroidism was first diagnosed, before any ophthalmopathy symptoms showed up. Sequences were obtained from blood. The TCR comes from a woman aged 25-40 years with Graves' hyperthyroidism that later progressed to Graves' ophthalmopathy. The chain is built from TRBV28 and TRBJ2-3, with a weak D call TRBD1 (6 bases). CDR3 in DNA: TGTGCCAGCAGTCCTCACCGGGGCAGGGGAAGGACAGATACGCAGTATTTT. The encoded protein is CASSPHRGRGRTDTQYF. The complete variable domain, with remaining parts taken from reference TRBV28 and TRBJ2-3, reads DVKVTQSSRYLVKRTGEKVFLECVQDMDHENMFWYRQDPGLGLRLIYFSYDVKMKEKGDIPEGYSVSREKKERFSLILESASTNQTSMYLCASSPHRGRGRTDTQYFGPGTRLTVL.